The rows below give T cell receptor beta chains drawn from one sample of a study of T-cell reconstitution after alpha-beta-depleted transplantation in children. TCRdb reprocessed the PCR reads via MiXCR and lists one record per CDR3 protein. The table has approximately 500,000 distinct CDR3 sequences, about 11% seen once. Material: PBMCs, obtained before TCRalphabeta/CD19-depleted stem cell transplant. These receptor sequences come from a child under 10 years old with inherited bone marrow failure, due to receive a stem cell transplant. CDR3s include the opening cysteine and the closing phenylalanine or tryptophan. The D gene is left open where the match is weak. Only part of the rows carry a size: once, few, many, or a class if the clone is expanded.

V gene	clone size	J gene	D gene	CDR3 protein	CDR3 DNA
TRBV6-2/TRBV6-3	many	TRBJ2-1	TRBD2	CASSRTSGNHNEQFF	TGTGCCAGCAGCCGGACTAGCGGAAACCACAATGAGCAGTTCTTC
TRBV30	few	TRBJ2-1	-	CAWSPRNEQFF	TGTGCCTGGTCGCCGAGAAATGAGCAGTTCTTC
TRBV4-3	-	TRBJ1-4	-	CASSQDSGTNEKLFF	TGCGCCAGCAGCCAAGATTCAGGGACTAATGAAAAACTGTTTTTT
TRBV6-5	few	TRBJ2-3	-	CASSYGEYFTDTQYF	TGTGCCAGCAGTTACGGGGAGTACTTCACAGATACGCAGTATTTT
TRBV7-2	few	TRBJ1-1	-	CASSRLGAFTEAFF	TGTGCCAGCAGTCGTTTGGGGGCGTTCACTGAAGCTTTCTTT
TRBV7-2	many	TRBJ2-3	-	CASSSQGRILGDTQYF	TGTGCCAGCAGCTCCCAGGGGAGGATCCTGGGAGATACGCAGTATTTT
TRBV20-1	-	TRBJ2-1	-	CSAPTTWEWVGVENEQFF	TGCAGTGCCCCAACTACGTGGGAGTGGGTTGGGGTGGAAAATGAGCAGTTCTTC
TRBV5-1	many	TRBJ2-6	TRBD1	CASSSVRGPGTSGANVLTF	TGCGCCAGCAGCTCTGTGAGGGGGCCAGGGACCTCTGGGGCCAACGTCCTGACTTTC
TRBV20-1	many	TRBJ2-2	-	CSARATSSYTGELFF	TGCAGTGCTAGAGCGACTAGTTCGTACACCGGGGAGCTGTTTTTT
TRBV19	-	TRBJ2-1	TRBD2	CASSIQRESGNEQFF	TGTGCCAGTAGTATCCAGCGGGAGTCGGGTAATGAGCAGTTCTTC
TRBV6-6	-	TRBJ2-2	-	CASSHGGKGGRGTGELFF	TGTGCCAGCAGCCACGGGGGTAAAGGGGGCCGGGGCACCGGGGAGCTGTTTTTT
TRBV10-3	many	TRBJ2-1	TRBD2	CAINPGTSGYNEQFF	TGTGCCATCAATCCCGGGACTAGCGGTTACAATGAGCAGTTCTTC
TRBV19	few	TRBJ1-2	-	CASSPGQTYGYTF	TGTGCCAGTAGCCCCGGGCAGACGTATGGCTACACCTTC
TRBV11-2	few	TRBJ2-7	TRBD2	CASSLADGSSYEQYF	TGTGCCAGCAGCCTAGCGGACGGGAGCTCCTACGAGCAGTACTTC
TRBV29-1	many	TRBJ2-3	TRBD2	CSVGSAGGWDTQYF	TGCAGCGTAGGCTCTGCGGGAGGGTGGGATACGCAGTATTTT
TRBV4-1	many	TRBJ2-7	TRBD1	CASSQESQGALEQYF	TGCGCCAGCAGCCAAGAGTCTCAGGGGGCGCTTGAGCAGTACTTC
TRBV5-4	few	TRBJ2-4	-	CASSLMARENIQYF	TGTGCCAGCAGCTTGATGGCCCGGGAGAACATTCAGTACTTC
TRBV4-3	many	TRBJ2-1	-	CASSQGWGSNNEQFF	TGCGCCAGCAGCCAAGGCTGGGGGTCGAACAATGAGCAGTTCTTC
TRBV5-1	few	TRBJ1-1	TRBD1	CASSRTGRGLGVGTEAFF	TGCGCCAGCAGTAGAACTGGGAGGGGGCTAGGCGTGGGCACTGAAGCTTTCTTT
TRBV15	many	TRBJ2-7	TRBD1	CATSRDLGQGAAYEQYF	TGTGCCACCAGCAGAGATTTGGGACAGGGGGCGGCGTACGAGCAGTACTTC
TRBV5-5	many	TRBJ2-2	-	CASSLLTGFTGELFF	TGTGCCAGCAGCTTGTTAACTGGATTCACCGGGGAGCTGTTTTTT
TRBV4-1	many	TRBJ2-5	TRBD2	CASSPRRTRRPGETQYF	TGCGCCAGCAGCCCACGGAGGACTAGACGCCCTGGGGAGACCCAGTACTTC
TRBV7-9	-	TRBJ2-3	-	CASSSRRAVNTDTQYF	TGTGCCAGCAGCTCCCGGCGCGCCGTAAACACAGATACGCAGTATTTT
TRBV20-1	many	TRBJ2-5	-	CSARGTTGPGETQYF	TGCAGTGCTAGGGGTACTACAGGGCCGGGGGAGACCCAGTACTTC
TRBV29-1	many	TRBJ1-1	TRBD1	CSVEVRTGVMWRTEAFF	TGCAGCGTTGAAGTCAGGACAGGGGTTATGTGGCGCACTGAAGCTTTCTTT
TRBV2	few	TRBJ1-5	TRBD1	CASSEFQGVNQPQHF	TGTGCCAGCAGTGAATTTCAGGGGGTCAATCAGCCCCAGCATTTT
TRBV27	-	TRBJ2-7	-	CASSLPGRGNEQYF	TGTGCCAGCAGTTTACCCGGGAGAGGGAACGAGCAGTACTTC
TRBV12-3/TRBV12-4	-	TRBJ2-1	-	CASSTRVPNEQFF	TGTGCCAGCAGTACCCGGGTCCCCAATGAGCAGTTCTTC
TRBV4-2	many	TRBJ2-1	TRBD2	CASSQEALAGYIEQFF	TGTGCCAGCAGCCAAGAGGCGCTAGCGGGATATATTGAGCAGTTCTTC
TRBV28	many	TRBJ1-5	-	CAVRRGADGQPQHF	TGTGCCGTCAGAAGGGGGGCGGATGGTCAGCCCCAGCATTTT
TRBV5-1	many	TRBJ1-2	-	CASSVDSLDLPNYGYTF	TGCGCCAGCAGCGTGGACAGCCTCGATCTCCCTAACTATGGCTACACCTTC
TRBV27	few	TRBJ2-4	TRBD2	CASSLRLAGNIQYF	TGTGCCAGCAGTTTAAGACTAGCGGGCAACATTCAGTACTTC
TRBV5-1	many	TRBJ2-1	-	CASHKQPLSDEQFF	TGCGCCAGCCACAAGCAGCCCCTAAGCGATGAGCAGTTCTTC
TRBV7-8	many	TRBJ2-5	TRBD1	CASSPGITGGETQYF	TGTGCCAGCAGCCCCGGGATCACAGGGGGGGAGACCCAGTACTTC
TRBV20-1	-	TRBJ2-7	-	CSAIPTPYHSYEQYF	TGCAGTGCTATTCCCACTCCTTACCATTCCTACGAGCAGTACTTC
TRBV6-2/TRBV6-3	many	TRBJ2-7	-	CASSYLRDGPYEQYF	TGTGCCAGCAGTTACCTCCGGGACGGACCCTACGAGCAGTACTTC
TRBV5-6	few	TRBJ2-7	-	CASSSPGTQSSYEQYF	TGTGCCAGCAGCTCACCCGGGACACAAAGCTCCTACGAGCAGTACTTC
TRBV5-5	many	TRBJ2-1	TRBD2	CASSLRGGRAYDEQFF	TGTGCCAGCAGCTTGAGGGGCGGGAGGGCCTACGATGAGCAGTTCTTC
TRBV3-1	many	TRBJ1-1	-	CASSQAGRGNTEAFF	TGTGCCAGCAGCCAGGCTGGACGAGGGAACACTGAAGCTTTCTTT
TRBV7-2	-	TRBJ2-1	-	CASSIREIGEQFF	TGTGCCAGCAGCATTCGGGAGATCGGGGAGCAGTTCTTC
TRBV5-8	many	TRBJ2-3	TRBD2	CASSPWASGNTDTQYF	TGTGCCAGCAGCCCCTGGGCTAGCGGGAACACAGATACGCAGTATTTT
TRBV4-3	many	TRBJ2-7	TRBD2	CASSQDPSGYEQYF	TGCGCCAGCAGCCAAGACCCTAGCGGCTACGAGCAGTACTTC
TRBV3-1	-	TRBJ2-7	-	CASSQGISGVGEQYF	TGTGCCAGCAGCCAAGGGATCAGTGGGGTAGGCGAGCAGTACTTC
TRBV5-5	few	TRBJ1-6	-	CASSLAPASDSPLHF	TGTGCCAGCAGCTTGGCGCCAGCGTCCGATTCACCCCTCCACTTT
TRBV2	few	TRBJ1-1	-	CASSVATRGTEAFF	TGTGCCAGCAGTGTTGCGACTCGTGGCACTGAAGCTTTCTTT
TRBV6-5	many	TRBJ2-2	-	CASSYSWETGELFF	TGTGCCAGCAGTTACTCCTGGGAGACCGGGGAGCTGTTTTTT
TRBV20-1	many	TRBJ2-7	-	CSARVLETSYEQYF	TGCAGTGCTAGAGTTCTTGAGACCTCCTACGAGCAGTACTTC
TRBV7-9	many	TRBJ2-2	-	CASSLWTGDGGELFF	TGTGCCAGCAGCCTCTGGACTGGAGATGGCGGGGAGCTGTTTTTT
TRBV19	-	TRBJ2-7	-	CASSIDSGSSYEQYF	TGTGCCAGTAGTATAGATAGCGGAAGCTCCTACGAGCAGTACTTC
TRBV20-1	many	TRBJ2-7	-	CSARDTIRQTYEQYF	TGCAGTGCTAGAGATACCATTAGGCAAACCTACGAGCAGTACTTC
TRBV6-5	many	TRBJ2-5	-	CASSYTTGTETQYF	TGTGCCAGCAGTTACACCACAGGGACAGAGACCCAGTACTTC
TRBV4-3	many	TRBJ1-5	TRBD1	CASSQHRGQPQHF	TGCGCCAGCAGCCAGCACAGGGGTCAGCCCCAGCATTTT
TRBV5-1	many	TRBJ2-2	-	CASSAYVGIANTGELFF	TGCGCCAGCAGCGCGTATGTGGGCATAGCGAACACCGGGGAGCTGTTTTTT
TRBV29-1	many	TRBJ2-4	-	CRVQGALAKNIQYF	TGCAGAGTGCAGGGCGCCCTAGCCAAAAACATTCAGTACTTC
TRBV11-2	-	TRBJ2-3	-	CASSFPRDTQYF	TGTGCCAGCAGCTTCCCTCGAGATACGCAGTATTTT
TRBV5-8	many	TRBJ2-1	TRBD1	CASSLARTGVYNEQFF	TGTGCCAGCAGCTTGGCACGGACAGGGGTCTACAATGAGCAGTTCTTC
TRBV3-1	-	TRBJ1-5	TRBD1	CASSPLPDRGQPEHF	TGTGCCAGCAGTCCCCTCCCGGACAGGGGTCAGCCCGAGCATTTT
TRBV28	many	TRBJ2-2	TRBD2	CASSLPYRLAGGELFF	TGTGCCAGCAGTTTACCGTATCGACTAGCGGGAGGGGAGCTGTTTTTT
TRBV7-8	-	TRBJ2-2	-	CASSLFSTGELFF	TGTGCCAGCAGCTTATTTTCCACCGGGGAGCTGTTTTTT
TRBV7-2	many	TRBJ1-2	-	CASIQTGLGLGYTF	TGTGCCAGCATACAAACAGGGTTGGGATTAGGCTACACCTTC